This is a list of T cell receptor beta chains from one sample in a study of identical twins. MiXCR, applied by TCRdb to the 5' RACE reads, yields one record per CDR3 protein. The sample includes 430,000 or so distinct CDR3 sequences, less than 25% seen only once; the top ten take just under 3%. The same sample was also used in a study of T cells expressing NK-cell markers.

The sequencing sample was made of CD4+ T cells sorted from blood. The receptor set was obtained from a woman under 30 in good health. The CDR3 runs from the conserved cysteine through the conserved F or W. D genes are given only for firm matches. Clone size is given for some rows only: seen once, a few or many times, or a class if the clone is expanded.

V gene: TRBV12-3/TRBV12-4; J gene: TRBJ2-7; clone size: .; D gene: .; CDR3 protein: CASSPQVHEQYF; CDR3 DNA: TGTGCCAGCAGCCCCCAGGTCCACGAGCAGTACTTC
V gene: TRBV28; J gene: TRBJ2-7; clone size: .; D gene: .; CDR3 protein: CASTSQRPYEQYF; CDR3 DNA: TGTGCCAGCACTTCCCAAAGGCCCTACGAGCAGTACTTC
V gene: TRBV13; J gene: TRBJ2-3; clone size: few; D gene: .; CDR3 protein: CASSLGRGEDTQYF; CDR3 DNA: TGTGCCAGCAGCTTAGGGCGGGGCGAAGATACGCAGTATTTT
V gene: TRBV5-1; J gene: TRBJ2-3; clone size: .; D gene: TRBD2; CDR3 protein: CASSFAAGRLEDTQYF; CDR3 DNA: TGCGCCAGCAGCTTCGCAGCGGGAAGATTGGAAGATACGCAGTATTTT
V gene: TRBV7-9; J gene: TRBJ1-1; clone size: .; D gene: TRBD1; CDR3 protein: CASSPGQGSWGSTEAFF; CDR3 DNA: TGTGCCAGCAGCCCGGGACAGGGAAGTTGGGGAAGCACTGAAGCTTTCTTT
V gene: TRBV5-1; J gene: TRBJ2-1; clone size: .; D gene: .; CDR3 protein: CASSPHWYNEQFF; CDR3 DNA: TGCGCCAGCAGCCCCCATTGGTACAATGAGCAGTTCTTC
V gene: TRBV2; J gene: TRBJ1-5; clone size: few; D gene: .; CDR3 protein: CASELGGTQPQHF; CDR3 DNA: TGTGCCAGCGAGCTAGGAGGTACCCAGCCCCAGCATTTT
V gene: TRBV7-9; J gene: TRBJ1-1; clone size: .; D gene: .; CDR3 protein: CASSATAMTNTEAFF; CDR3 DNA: TGTGCCAGCAGCGCGACGGCTATGACGAACACTGAAGCTTTCTTT
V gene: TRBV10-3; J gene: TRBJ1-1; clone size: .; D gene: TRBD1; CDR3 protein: CAISGLRGQGTEAFF; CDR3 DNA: TGTGCCATCAGTGGTTTAAGAGGACAGGGGACTGAAGCTTTCTTT
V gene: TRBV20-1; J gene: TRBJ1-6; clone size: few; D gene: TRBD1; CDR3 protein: CSAKTGGAANSPLHF; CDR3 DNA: TGCAGTGCTAAGACAGGGGGCGCGGCTAATTCACCCCTCCACTTT
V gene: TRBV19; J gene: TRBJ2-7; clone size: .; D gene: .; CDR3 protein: CASSLAANGNEQYF; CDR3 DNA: TGTGCCAGTAGTCTGGCTGCGAACGGGAACGAGCAGTACTTC
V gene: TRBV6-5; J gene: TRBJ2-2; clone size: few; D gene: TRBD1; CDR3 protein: CASSYRTGGTGELFF; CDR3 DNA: TGTGCCAGCAGTTACAGGACAGGGGGCACCGGGGAGCTGTTTTTT
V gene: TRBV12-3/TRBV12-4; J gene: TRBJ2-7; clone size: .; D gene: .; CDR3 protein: CASRPSLGEQYF; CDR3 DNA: TGTGCCAGCCGCCCATCTCTCGGCGAGCAGTACTTC
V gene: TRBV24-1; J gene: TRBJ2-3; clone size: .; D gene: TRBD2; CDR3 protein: CATSDPREGENTQYF; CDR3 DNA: TGTGCCACCAGTGACCCCCGGGAGGGCGAAAATACGCAGTATTTT
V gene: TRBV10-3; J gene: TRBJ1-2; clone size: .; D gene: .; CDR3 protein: CAISPSRTAQRAYGYTF; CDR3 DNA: TGTGCCATCAGTCCCTCCCGGACGGCCCAAAGAGCCTATGGCTACACCTTC
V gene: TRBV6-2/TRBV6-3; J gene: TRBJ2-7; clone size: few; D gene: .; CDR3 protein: CASRMTIYEQYF; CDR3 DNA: TGTGCCAGCAGAATGACGATCTACGAGCAGTACTTC
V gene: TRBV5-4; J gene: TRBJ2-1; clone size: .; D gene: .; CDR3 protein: CASSYMGDFNEQFF; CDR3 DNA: TGTGCCAGCAGCTATATGGGAGACTTCAATGAGCAGTTCTTC